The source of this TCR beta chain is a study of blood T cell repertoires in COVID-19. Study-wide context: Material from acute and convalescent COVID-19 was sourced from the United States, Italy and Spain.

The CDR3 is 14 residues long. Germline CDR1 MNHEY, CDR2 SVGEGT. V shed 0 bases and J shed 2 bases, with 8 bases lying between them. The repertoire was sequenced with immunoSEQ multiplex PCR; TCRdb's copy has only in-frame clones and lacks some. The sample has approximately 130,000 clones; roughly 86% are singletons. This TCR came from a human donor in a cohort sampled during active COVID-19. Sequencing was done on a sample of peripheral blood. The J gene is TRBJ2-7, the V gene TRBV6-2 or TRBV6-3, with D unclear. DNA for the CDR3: TGTGCCAGCAGTTACTCGAGAGGAACCTACGAGCAGTACTTC. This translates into CASSYSRGTYEQYF.